What follows describes a single T cell receptor (beta chain). This entry is derived from a study of blood T cell repertoires in COVID-19. Study as a whole: The analysed material was cDNA or gDNA that came from T cells, B-cell-depleted T cells, or PBMCs.

The V end was cut by 2 bases, the J end by 0 bases, with 11 bases between. This CDR3 region has 15 residues. CDR1 MNHEY and CDR2 SMNVEV come from the germline V gene (reference sequence). The repertoire was sequenced with immunoSEQ multiplex PCR; TCRdb's copy has only in-frame clones and lacks some. The sample includes 35,000 to 50,000 clones, roughly 87% of them seen just once. The sequence was collected from a man aged 55 to 70 with acute or convalescent COVID-19. The V call is TRBV27, the J call TRBJ2-7; TRBD2 might be the D (6 bases). The source material was peripheral blood. Here the CDR3 reads CASSLLRDHSYEQYF. As DNA, the CDR3 is TGTGCCAGCAGTTTACTGCGGGACCACTCCTACGAGCAGTACTTC.